A selection of T cell receptor beta chains follows, all from one sample in a study of blood T cell repertoires in COVID-19. Some clones are missing from TCRdb's copy, which holds only in-frame ones; the method was immunoSEQ multiplex PCR. Counted here are hundreds of thousands of clones, about nine tenths occurring once; the ten biggest clones make up 4% to 5%. Input material: PBMCs or T cells enriched from blood (not recorded which). The receptors stem from a man aged 25-45 years who had recovered from COVID-19. Both conserved end residues are part of each CDR3.

V gene	J gene	CDR3 protein
TRBV28	TRBJ1-4	CASTGVANEKLFF
TRBV27	TRBJ2-5	CASSLSGVAGARRETQYF
TRBV5-1	TRBJ2-5	CASRASTQETQYF
TRBV18	TRBJ2-5	CASSPRRTLTGSEGNETQYF
TRBV19	TRBJ2-3	CASSSQPLSTDTQYF
TRBV4-1	TRBJ2-5	CASSQRSRGETQYF
TRBV30	TRBJ2-7	CAWSVQGGGEQYF
TRBV5-1	TRBJ1-3	CASTLGSSSGNTIYF
TRBV10-3	TRBJ2-7	CAISEVDRASYEQYF
TRBV10-3	TRBJ2-3	CAISGETRGTDTQYF
TRBV7-2	TRBJ2-3	CASSRPTGGASDTQYF
TRBV6-6	TRBJ1-2	CASTLGGSYGYTF
TRBV2	TRBJ2-1	CAKKGNNEQFF
TRBV6-1	TRBJ2-7	CASSEGDGWSEQYF
TRBV19	TRBJ1-1	CSVTSGRGGTEAFF
TRBV29-1	TRBJ1-2	CSDLGGVDGYTF
TRBV3-1/TRBV3-2	TRBJ2-3	CASSQDLGRVYSTDTQYF
TRBV25-1	TRBJ2-1	CASAFFRNEQFF
TRBV10-3	TRBJ2-3	CAISEHPDTQYF
TRBV28	TRBJ2-5	CASSARLAGGGSQYF
TRBV11-2	TRBJ2-7	CASSYGGTSGYEQYF
TRBV7-2	TRBJ1-1	CASSHGGNTEAFF
TRBV5-1	TRBJ2-7	CASSLGGTNYEQYF
TRBV5-6	TRBJ1-2	CASSRLDRAKDYGYTF
TRBV19	TRBJ1-6	CASSFSGVNSPLHF
TRBV2	TRBJ1-5	CASSEWGRGDQPQHF
TRBV18	TRBJ2-2	CASSPLEQGRNTGELFF
TRBV19	TRBJ1-4	CASSPPGWGQRANEKLFF
TRBV19	TRBJ2-5	CASSIVDRVETQYF
TRBV19	TRBJ1-2	CASSMATGVFDGYTF
TRBV3-1/TRBV3-2	TRBJ1-4	CASSRLDRNEKLFF
TRBV18	TRBJ1-4	CASSPQGANEKLFF
TRBV27	TRBJ1-5	CASSSGQHNQPQHF
TRBV6-5	TRBJ2-2	CASSYSDTNTGELFF
TRBV4-1	TRBJ2-3	CASSQGPTSTDTQYF
TRBV5-4	TRBJ2-5	CASSVDRGRETQYF
TRBV5-1	TRBJ2-5	CASSLPTSGGYQETQYF
TRBV18	TRBJ1-1	CASSPTTLGNTEAFF
TRBV15	TRBJ2-1	CATSRSGGTGRYNEQFF
TRBV11-2	TRBJ1-2	CASSLLPDYGYTF
TRBV19	TRBJ1-2	CASSPGRAYGYTF
TRBV7-6	TRBJ2-7	CASSFTSGSRDEQYF
TRBV11-2	TRBJ1-2	CASSPRSGYGYTF
TRBV5-1	TRBJ2-6	CASSSGPPGANVLTF
TRBV7-8	TRBJ1-5	CASSPIRGLQPQHF
TRBV19	TRBJ1-1	CASSIGGGANTEAFF
TRBV11-2	TRBJ1-6	CASSLVAVNSPLHF
TRBV12-3/TRBV12-4	TRBJ1-6	CASSFMNSPLHF
TRBV27	TRBJ2-1	CASSLGGRNEQFF
TRBV12-5	TRBJ1-2	CASGPPGGAGYTF
TRBV4-2	TRBJ2-2	CASSPGENTGELFF
TRBV5-1	TRBJ2-7	CASSPGGTGPYEQYF
TRBV7-9	TRBJ2-7	CASSVSGEQYF
TRBV19	TRBJ2-5	CASRTGAYQETQYF
TRBV5-6	TRBJ1-5	CASSTGASNQPQHF
TRBV28	TRBJ1-5	CASSLIQDMHF
TRBV24-1	TRBJ2-2	CATRSTEKNTGELFF
TRBV10-2	TRBJ2-1	CASKIQGLTSGSSYNEQFF
TRBV27	TRBJ2-1	CASSFWGQGYNEQFF
TRBV9	TRBJ2-7	CASSDRAGEQYF